Listed below are T cell receptor beta chains from one sample, sequenced in a study of shared clonotypes between healthy human individuals. Generated by immunoSEQ multiplex PCR, the TCRdb table keeps only in-frame clones and is missing some. The repertoire holds a few million clones, with 85% to 95% as singletons. Sequencing input: naive CD4+ T cells sorted from blood. These receptors were obtained from a man aged 18 to 29 in good health. Each CDR3 is given with its conserved first and last residue. D genes are given only for firm matches. Only some rows state a clone size, as once, few, many or a class for expanded clones.

abundance,d_gene,j_gene,v_gene,CDR3aa,CDR3nt
NA,TRBD1,TRBJ2-5,TRBV2,CASSAAYRGSGTQYF,TGTGCCAGCAGTGCAGCGTACAGGGGGTCAGGGACCCAGTACTTC
NA,NA,TRBJ2-7,TRBV6-6,CASSNGHSYEQYF,TGTGCCAGCAGCAATGGACACTCCTACGAGCAGTACTTC
NA,NA,TRBJ2-7,TRBV5-1,CASSLVVSNYEQYF,TGCGCCAGCAGCTTGGTGGTCAGTAACTACGAGCAGTACTTC
NA,TRBD1,TRBJ1-6,TRBV18,CASSPPGQGYGSPLHF,TGTGCCAGCTCACCACCTGGACAGGGGTATGGTTCACCCCTCCACTTT
NA,NA,TRBJ1-5,TRBV5-5,CASSLDPGNQPQHF,TGTGCCAGCAGCTTGGACCCTGGCAATCAGCCCCAGCATTTT
NA,NA,TRBJ2-1,TRBV19,CASSQDQARSYNEQFF,TGTGCCAGTAGTCAGGATCAGGCCCGTTCCTACAATGAGCAGTTCTTC
NA,NA,TRBJ2-7,TRBV15,CATSRDSYEQYF,TGTGCCACCAGCAGAGACAGCTACGAGCAGTACTTC
NA,NA,TRBJ2-5,TRBV18,CASSPPVDGGAQYF,TGTGCCAGCTCACCACCGGTGGACGGAGGGGCCCAGTACTTC
few,NA,TRBJ1-1,TRBV30,CAWSVRSQLMNTEAFF,TGTGCCTGGAGTGTACGGTCCCAGCTGATGAACACTGAAGCTTTCTTT
NA,TRBD1,TRBJ2-2,TRBV7-6,CASSFTGGGGELFF,TGTGCCAGCAGCTTCACAGGGGGAGGCGGGGAGCTGTTTTTT
NA,TRBD1,TRBJ2-4,TRBV4-1,CASSQRLDRAEAKNIQYF,TGCGCCAGCAGCCAGCGTTTGGACAGGGCGGAAGCCAAAAACATTCAGTACTTC
NA,NA,TRBJ2-1,TRBV6-1,CASSGAGTASYEQFF,TGTGCCAGCAGCGGTGCCGGGACCGCGAGCTATGAGCAGTTCTTC
NA,NA,TRBJ1-1,TRBV7-9,CASSLRTEAEAFF,TGTGCCAGCAGCTTAAGGACAGAGGCTGAAGCTTTCTTT
NA,NA,TRBJ1-2,TRBV5-1,CASSLEGGGYTF,TGCGCCAGCAGCTTGGAGGGGGGAGGCTACACCTTC
NA,TRBD2,TRBJ2-5,TRBV27,CASRQREETQYF,TGTGCCAGCAGGCAGCGGGAGGAGACCCAGTACTTC
NA,TRBD2,TRBJ2-2,TRBV5-6,CASSPGLAEPTGELFF,TGTGCCAGCAGCCCGGGACTAGCAGAGCCCACCGGGGAGCTATTTTTT
NA,TRBD2,TRBJ2-3,TRBV10-3,CAISEGSGSTSDTQYF,TGTGCCATCAGTGAGGGCAGCGGGAGTACGTCAGATACGCAGTATTTT
NA,NA,TRBJ1-5,TRBV28,CASSIGGTGNQPQHF,TGTGCCAGCAGTATAGGCGGAACGGGTAATCAGCCCCAGCATTTT
NA,NA,TRBJ1-1,TRBV2,CASSWGRGMNTEAFF,TGTGCCAGCAGCTGGGGTAGGGGCATGAACACTGAAGCTTTCTTT
NA,NA,TRBJ2-7,TRBV10-3,CAISVGAPGEQYF,TGTGCCATCAGTGTAGGGGCCCCGGGTGAGCAGTACTTC
NA,TRBD2,TRBJ2-1,TRBV28,CASSSTSGGALNNEQFF,TGTGCCAGCAGTTCGACTAGCGGGGGGGCCCTGAACAATGAGCAGTTCTTC
NA,TRBD1,TRBJ1-6,TRBV28,CASTFKDRGLSPLHF,TGTGCCAGCACCTTTAAGGACAGGGGGCTTTCACCCCTCCACTTT
NA,TRBD2,TRBJ2-3,TRBV30,CAWSVPNGGADTQYF,TGTGCCTGGAGTGTCCCCAACGGGGGGGCAGATACGCAGTATTTT
NA,NA,TRBJ1-6,TRBV6-5,CASSSGRNNSPLHF,TGTGCCAGCAGTTCGGGACGGAATAATTCACCCCTCCACTTT
NA,TRBD2,TRBJ2-7,TRBV5-6,CASSLGRTSPYEQYF,TGTGCCAGCAGCTTGGGAAGGACTAGCCCCTACGAGCAGTACTTC
NA,TRBD2,TRBJ2-1,TRBV4-1,CASSLRTSGRTEQFF,TGCGCCAGCAGTCTCAGGACTAGCGGGAGGACTGAGCAGTTCTTC
NA,NA,TRBJ1-3,TRBV7-6,CASSPSRSHSGNTIYF,TGTGCCAGCAGCCCGAGCAGGAGCCACTCTGGAAACACCATATATTTT
NA,NA,TRBJ2-3,TRBV4-1,CASSRPLGDTQYF,TGCGCCAGCAGCCGCCCCTTAGGAGATACGCAGTATTTT
once,TRBD2,TRBJ2-1,TRBV7-2,CASSSGLLAGVGNEQFF,TGTGCCAGCAGCTCCGGATTGCTAGCGGGAGTTGGCAATGAGCAGTTCTTC
NA,TRBD2,TRBJ2-1,TRBV9,CASSVGPTAGVRDEQFF,TGTGCCAGCAGCGTAGGCCCCACAGCGGGAGTCAGGGATGAGCAGTTCTTC
NA,NA,TRBJ2-7,TRBV25-1,CASSEPGFYEQYF,TGTGCCAGCAGTGAACCGGGGTTCTACGAGCAGTACTTC
NA,NA,TRBJ1-5,TRBV28,CASRHSGTSNQPQHF,TGTGCCAGCAGACACAGCGGCACTAGCAATCAGCCCCAGCATTTT
NA,NA,TRBJ2-7,TRBV5-1,CASSLGSSGPSYEQYF,TGCGCCAGCAGCTTGGGATCATCCGGGCCATCCTACGAGCAGTACTTC
NA,NA,TRBJ2-7,TRBV5-1,CASSSGLTEGEQYF,TGCGCCAGCAGCTCCGGGCTCACGGAAGGGGAGCAGTACTTC
NA,TRBD1,TRBJ1-4,TRBV5-1,CASSDGQGVGEKLFF,TGCGCCAGCAGCGACGGACAGGGAGTAGGTGAAAAACTGTTTTTT